This is a list of T cell receptor beta chains from one sample in a study of blood T cell repertoires in COVID-19. TCRdb's copy holds only in-frame clones and misses some; the assay was immunoSEQ multiplex PCR. The table includes 20,000 to 30,000 clones, about 90% detected once. Input material: peripheral blood. The receptors shown here come from a man in his 70s in a cohort sampled during active COVID-19. Each CDR3 is given with its conserved first and last residue. Each record gives: clone size, V gene, D gene, J gene, CDR3 DNA, CDR3 protein. A D gene is named only where the DNA matches it firmly. Clone sizes are given selectively: once, few, many, or a class where the clone is expanded.

>.|TRBV6-5|TRBD1|TRBJ1-2
TGTGCCAGCAGAGCGGACAGGGGGCGTGGGGGCTACACCTTC
CASRADRGRGGYTF
>.|TRBV7-2|TRBD2|TRBJ2-7
TGTGCCAGCAGCTTAGGGACTAGCGGGAGGTACGAGCAGTACTTC
CASSLGTSGRYEQYF
>.|TRBV7-9|.|TRBJ2-7
TGTGCCAGCACTCCCCCGGGGGTAGGGAGGTACGAGCAGTACTTC
CASTPPGVGRYEQYF
>.|TRBV7-9|TRBD2|TRBJ2-1
TGTGCCAGCAGCCAGCGGCGGGAGGGGGGTGGCAATGAGCAGTTCTTC
CASSQRREGGGNEQFF
>few|TRBV4-2|TRBD2|TRBJ2-2
TGTGCCAGCAGCCAAGAGGGACTAGCGGGAGTACGAACCGGGGAGCTGTTTTTT
CASSQEGLAGVRTGELFF
>.|TRBV28|.|TRBJ2-1
TGTGCCAGCAGTCGAAATCCCTACAGGGTCGACTACAATGAGCAGTTCTTC
CASSRNPYRVDYNEQFF
>few|TRBV5-1|.|TRBJ1-2
TGCGCCAGCAGCTTGGGTCGGGGGAGTGCTAACTATGGCTACACCTTC
CASSLGRGSANYGYTF
>once|TRBV3-1/TRBV3-2|.|TRBJ2-7
TGTGCCAGCAGCCACTTGGAGTCCTCCTACGAGCAGTACTTC
CASSHLESSYEQYF
>.|TRBV19|.|TRBJ1-5
TGTGCCAGTAGTAGTGCTCGGGCGGGGGCCAGTAAGCCCCAGCATTTT
CASSSARAGASKPQHF
>.|TRBV5-1|.|TRBJ1-4
TGCGCCAGCAGTCTGACATGGTCTAATGAAAAACTGTTTTTT
CASSLTWSNEKLFF
>.|TRBV7-2|TRBD1|TRBJ2-6
TGTGCCAGCAGTAGACAGGGGACACCTGGGGCCAACGTCCTGACTTTC
CASSRQGTPGANVLTF
>.|TRBV5-1|TRBD2|TRBJ2-3
TGCGCCAGCAGCTTGGGCGGGACCACTAGCGGGAGCACAGATACGCAGTATTTT
CASSLGGTTSGSTDTQYF
>.|TRBV24-1|TRBD2|TRBJ2-1
TGTGCCACCAGTGATTCGACTAGCGGGAGACTATACAATGAGCAGTTCTTC
CATSDSTSGRLYNEQFF
>.|TRBV4-1|.|TRBJ2-1
TGCGCCAGCAGCCAACGGTCGAGATACAATGAGCAGTTCTTC
CASSQRSRYNEQFF
>.|TRBV6-6|.|TRBJ1-1
TGTGCCAGCAGCCGATCGGGGCCTGGACGGCTGAACACTGAAGCTTTCTTT
CASSRSGPGRLNTEAFF
>.|TRBV29-1|TRBD1|TRBJ2-7
TGCAGCGTTGAAGGGACAGGCTACGAGCAGTACTTC
CSVEGTGYEQYF
>once|TRBV19|TRBD1|TRBJ1-5
TGTGCCAGTACCGCGGGGGCAGGGGGCTGGAATCAGCCCCAGCATTTT
CASTAGAGGWNQPQHF
>.|TRBV7-3|TRBD2|TRBJ2-1
TGTGCCAGCAGCGCCGGGACTAGCGGGGTCCGGGGGGAGCAGTTCTTC
CASSAGTSGVRGEQFF
>.|TRBV19|.|TRBJ1-2
TGTGCCAGTAGGGGCAGTGGGAGGAACGGCTACACCTTC
CASRGSGRNGYTF
>once|TRBV6-5|TRBD1|TRBJ1-2
TGTGCCAGCAGTCCGACAGGGTTCAACTATGGCTACACCTTC
CASSPTGFNYGYTF
>.|TRBV15|.|TRBJ2-1
TGTGCCACCACACCAGGGGCCCTATCGAATGAGCAGTTCTTC
CATTPGALSNEQFF
>.|TRBV4-1|.|TRBJ2-2
TGCGCCAGCAGCCAACCGGGACAGAACACCGGGGAGCTGTTTTTT
CASSQPGQNTGELFF
>.|TRBV7-3|.|TRBJ2-5
TGTGCCAGCAGCCCACAGGGATACGAGACCCAGTACTTC
CASSPQGYETQYF
>.|TRBV7-8|TRBD2|TRBJ2-5
TGTGCCAGCAGTCCTCGGGAGGGACGGGAGACCCAGTACTTC
CASSPREGRETQYF
>.|TRBV19|.|TRBJ1-1
TGTGCCAGTATAGGGGTACGGAGCACTGAAGCTTTCTTT
CASIGVRSTEAFF
>.|TRBV7-8|TRBD1|TRBJ2-7
TGTGCCAGCAGCTTGGGACAGGGAGAGAAGCAGTACTTC
CASSLGQGEKQYF
>.|TRBV11-3|.|TRBJ2-1
TGTGCCAGCAGCTCCCCTTCCCGGGGCTCCTACAATGAGCAGTTCTTC
CASSSPSRGSYNEQFF